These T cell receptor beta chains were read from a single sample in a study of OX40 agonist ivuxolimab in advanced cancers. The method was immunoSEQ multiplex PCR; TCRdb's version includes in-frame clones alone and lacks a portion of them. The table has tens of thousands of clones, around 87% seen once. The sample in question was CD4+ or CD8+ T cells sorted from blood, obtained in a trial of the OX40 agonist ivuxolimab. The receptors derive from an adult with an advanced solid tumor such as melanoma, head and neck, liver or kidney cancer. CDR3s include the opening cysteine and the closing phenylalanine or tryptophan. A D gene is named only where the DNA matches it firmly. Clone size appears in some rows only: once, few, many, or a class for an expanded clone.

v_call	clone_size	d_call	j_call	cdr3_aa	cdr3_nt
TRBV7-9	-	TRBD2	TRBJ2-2	CASKGGSYTGELFF	TGTGCCAGCAAGGGCGGGAGCTACACCGGGGAGCTGTTTTTT
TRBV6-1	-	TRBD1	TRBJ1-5	CASRGPGTVNQPQHF	TGTGCCAGCAGGGGCCCCGGGACAGTAAATCAGCCCCAGCATTTT
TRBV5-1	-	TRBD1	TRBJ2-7	CASSWDQTGTYEQYF	TGCGCCAGCAGCTGGGACCAGACAGGGACCTACGAGCAGTACTTC
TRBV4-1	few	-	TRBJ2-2	CASSQDGLVRVNTGELFF	TGCGCCAGCAGCCAAGATGGCCTGGTGCGGGTAAACACCGGGGAGCTGTTTTTT
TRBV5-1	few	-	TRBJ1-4	CASSLRPGVGNEKLFF	TGCGCCAGCAGCTTGAGACCCGGGGTTGGTAATGAAAAACTGTTTTTT
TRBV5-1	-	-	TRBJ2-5	CASSLAKVAARETQYF	TGCGCCAGCAGCTTGGCGAAGGTAGCGGCCCGGGAGACCCAGTACTTC
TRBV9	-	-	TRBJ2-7	CASSVGLFYEQYF	TGTGCCAGCAGCGTAGGACTCTTCTACGAGCAGTACTTC
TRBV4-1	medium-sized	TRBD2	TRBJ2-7	CASSQPFQRGIAEQYF	TGCGCCAGCAGCCAACCGTTCCAGCGGGGGATAGCCGAGCAGTACTTC
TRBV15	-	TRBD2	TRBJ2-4	CATSAPTSGTPSLAKNIQYF	TGTGCCACCAGCGCCCCGACTAGCGGGACGCCCTCATTAGCCAAAAACATTCAGTACTTC
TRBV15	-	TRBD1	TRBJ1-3	CATSRLAGGEGNTIYF	TGTGCCACCAGCAGACTGGCAGGGGGCGAAGGAAACACCATATATTTT
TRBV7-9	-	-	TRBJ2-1	CASSLERGEQFF	TGTGCCAGCAGCTTAGAGAGGGGTGAGCAGTTCTTC
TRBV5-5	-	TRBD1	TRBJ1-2	CASSLNRGTSYGYTF	TGTGCCAGCAGCCTAAACAGGGGAACAAGTTATGGCTACACCTTC
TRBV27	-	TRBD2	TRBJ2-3	CATGGGAATDTQYF	TGTGCCACAGGCGGGGGGGCCGCCACAGATACGCAGTATTTT
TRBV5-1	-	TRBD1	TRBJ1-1	CASSSTGDRGTEAFF	TGCGCCAGCAGCTCAACTGGGGACAGGGGTACTGAAGCTTTCTTT
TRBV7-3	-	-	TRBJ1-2	CASSLITGSVYGYTF	TGTGCCAGCAGCTTAATCACAGGGTCGGTCTATGGCTACACCTTC
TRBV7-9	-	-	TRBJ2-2	CASSLARENGELFF	TGTGCCAGCAGCTTAGCGAGGGAAAACGGGGAGCTGTTTTTT
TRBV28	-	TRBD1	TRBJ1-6	CASRLQGFNSPLHF	TGTGCCAGCAGATTACAGGGGTTCAATTCACCCCTCCACTTT
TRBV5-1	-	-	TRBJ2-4	CASSFLPGGLGLAENIQYF	TGCGCCAGCAGCTTCTTACCGGGCGGGCTTGGTCTTGCTGAAAACATTCAGTACTTC
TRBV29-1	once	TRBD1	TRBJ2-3	CSSGTGVSDTQYF	TGCAGCTCCGGGACAGGGGTGTCAGATACGCAGTATTTT
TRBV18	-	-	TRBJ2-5	CASSRDFQETQYF	TGTGCCAGCTCACGGGACTTTCAAGAGACCCAGTACTTC
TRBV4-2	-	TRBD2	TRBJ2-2	CASTSRFSGRDPTGELFF	TGTGCCAGCACCTCAAGATTTAGCGGGAGGGATCCCACCGGGGAGCTGTTTTTT
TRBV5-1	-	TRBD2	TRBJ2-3	CASSSAGSTDTQYF	TGCGCCAGCAGCTCAGCGGGAAGCACAGATACGCAGTATTTT
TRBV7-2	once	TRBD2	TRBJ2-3	CASSWPSSGRDTQYF	TGTGCCAGCAGCTGGCCCTCTAGCGGGAGAGATACGCAGTATTTT
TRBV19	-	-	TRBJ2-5	CASKRPEEETQYF	TGTGCCAGTAAGCGTCCCGAGGAAGAGACCCAGTACTTC
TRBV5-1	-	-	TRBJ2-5	CASSFIPTGQETQYF	TGCGCCAGCAGCTTCATCCCAACAGGACAAGAGACCCAGTACTTC
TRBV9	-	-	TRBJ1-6	CASSVETRNSPLHF	TGTGCCAGCAGCGTAGAAACACGGAATTCACCCCTCCACTTT
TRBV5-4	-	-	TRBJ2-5	CASSFRTGETQYF	TGTGCCAGCAGCTTCCGGACGGGGGAGACCCAGTACTTC
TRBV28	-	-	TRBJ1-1	CASSFDVGLDTINTEAFF	TGTGCCAGCAGTTTCGACGTAGGTCTCGACACGATTAACACTGAAGCTTTCTTT
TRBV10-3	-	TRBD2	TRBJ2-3	CAISETSGGETTDTQYF	TGTGCCATCAGTGAGACTAGCGGGGGAGAAACCACAGATACGCAGTATTTT
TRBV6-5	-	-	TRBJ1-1	CASSYSWGTNTEAFF	TGTGCCAGCAGTTACTCGTGGGGGACGAACACTGAAGCTTTCTTT
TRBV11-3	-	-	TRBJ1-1	CASSLDGVGTEAFF	TGTGCCAGCAGCTTAGACGGGGTGGGCACTGAAGCTTTCTTT
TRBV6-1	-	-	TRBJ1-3	CASSDWGRSGNTIYF	TGTGCCAGCAGTGATTGGGGGAGATCTGGAAACACCATATATTTT
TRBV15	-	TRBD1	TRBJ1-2	CATSSGGQNYGYTF	TGTGCCACCAGCAGCGGGGGACAGAACTATGGCTACACCTTC
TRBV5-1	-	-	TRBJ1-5	CASSPIPDQPQHF	TGCGCCAGCAGCCCTATCCCCGATCAGCCCCAGCATTTT
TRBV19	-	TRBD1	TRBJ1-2	CASSSRPDRSNYGYTF	TGTGCCAGTAGTTCCCGACCGGACAGGTCTAACTATGGCTACACCTTC
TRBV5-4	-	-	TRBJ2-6	CASSLVVTGSGANVLTF	TGTGCCAGCAGCTTGGTCGTAACGGGATCTGGGGCCAACGTCCTGACTTTC
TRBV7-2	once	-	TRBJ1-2	CASSFSRVLAYGYTF	TGTGCCAGCAGCTTTTCCAGGGTATTGGCTTATGGCTACACCTTC
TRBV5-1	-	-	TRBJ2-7	CASSPDWGIGEQYF	TGCGCCAGCAGCCCCGACTGGGGGATAGGCGAGCAGTACTTC
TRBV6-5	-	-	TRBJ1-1	CASREWGQGTEAFF	TGTGCCAGCAGGGAATGGGGGCAGGGCACTGAAGCTTTCTTT
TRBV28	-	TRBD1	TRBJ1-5	CASTSLGTGSNQPQHF	TGTGCCAGCACTTCTTTGGGGACAGGGAGCAATCAGCCCCAGCATTTT
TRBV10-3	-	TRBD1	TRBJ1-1	CAIREGQMNTEAFF	TGTGCCATCAGGGAGGGACAGATGAACACTGAAGCTTTCTTT
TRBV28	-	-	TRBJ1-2	CASSLYRANYGYTF	TGTGCCAGCAGTTTATACAGAGCTAACTATGGCTACACCTTC
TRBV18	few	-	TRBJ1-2	CASSPPTYGYTF	TGTGCCAGCTCACCGCCTACCTATGGCTACACCTTC
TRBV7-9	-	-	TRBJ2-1	CASSLPAGVRGDEQFF	TGTGCCAGCAGCTTACCCGCGGGGGTAAGGGGGGATGAGCAGTTCTTC
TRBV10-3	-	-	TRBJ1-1	CAISVSDGGIAFF	TGTGCCATCAGTGTGTCCGACGGGGGGATAGCTTTCTTT
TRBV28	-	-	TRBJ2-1	CASIKYNEQFF	TGTGCCAGCATCAAGTACAATGAGCAGTTCTTC
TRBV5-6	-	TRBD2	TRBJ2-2	CASSLDRGRDTGELFF	TGTGCCAGCAGCTTGGACCGCGGGAGAGACACCGGGGAGCTGTTTTTT
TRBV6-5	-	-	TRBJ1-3	CASSLTAGPLGTIYF	TGTGCCAGCAGTTTGACAGCCGGCCCCTTAGGTACCATATATTTT
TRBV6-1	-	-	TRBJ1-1	CASSGAGRLGTEAFF	TGTGCCAGCAGTGGAGCCGGCAGGTTGGGCACTGAAGCTTTCTTT
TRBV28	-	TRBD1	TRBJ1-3	CASSKGQSGNTIYF	TGTGCCAGCAGTAAGGGACAGTCTGGAAACACCATATATTTT
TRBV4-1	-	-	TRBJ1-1	CASSQDRREQGLAFF	TGCGCCAGCAGCCAAGATAGGCGGGAGCAGGGGCTGGCTTTCTTT
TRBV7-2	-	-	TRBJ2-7	CASSLSAGTYEQYF	TGTGCCAGCAGCTTGTCGGCAGGGACCTACGAGCAGTACTTC
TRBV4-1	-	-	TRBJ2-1	CASSQAQYNEQFF	TGCGCCAGCAGCCAAGCCCAGTACAATGAGCAGTTCTTC
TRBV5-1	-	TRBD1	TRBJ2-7	CASSRGQGDYEQYF	TGCGCCAGCAGCCGGGGACAGGGCGATTACGAGCAGTACTTC
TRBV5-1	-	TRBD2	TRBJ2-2	CASSSRLAGGRRTGELFF	TGCGCCAGCAGCTCCCGACTAGCGGGAGGGAGAAGGACCGGGGAGCTGTTTTTT
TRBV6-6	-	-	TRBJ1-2	CASRTDRDYGYTF	TGTGCCAGCAGGACGGACAGAGACTATGGCTACACCTTC
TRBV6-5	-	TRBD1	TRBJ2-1	CASNYRGREQFF	TGTGCCAGCAACTACAGGGGGAGGGAGCAGTTCTTC
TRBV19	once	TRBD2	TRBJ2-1	CASSRGVPYNEQFF	TGTGCCAGTAGTCGGGGGGTCCCCTACAATGAGCAGTTCTTC
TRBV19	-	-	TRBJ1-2	CASSPDGLGGYTF	TGTGCCAGTAGTCCGGACGGGTTGGGCGGCTACACCTTC
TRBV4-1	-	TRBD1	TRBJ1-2	CASSSRQGAVYGYTF	TGCGCCAGCAGCTCCCGACAGGGGGCTGTGTATGGCTACACCTTC